This T cell receptor beta chain comes out of a study of cytotoxic CD8 clonotypes in ibrutinib-treated CLL. This clone was observed a few times. Antigen unknown. Study-wide findings and caveats: Sustained-remission and progressing patients were not sampled at matched times.

The length of the CDR3 is 17 residues. Germline V lookup: CDR1 SGDLS, CDR2 YYNGEE. The V and J ends lost 2 bases and 3 bases respectively, with 21 bases between them. Generated by immunoSEQ multiplex PCR, the TCRdb table keeps only in-frame clones and is missing some. The sample yields approximately 25,000 clones, roughly 74% seen once. V is TRBV9 and J is TRBJ2-7; tentatively, D is TRBD1 (7 bases). Sequences were derived from PBMCs, sampled after 12 months of ibrutinib treatment. This sequence originates from a human donor with chronic lymphocytic leukemia. CDR3 amino acids: CASSVGIAGQTYYEQYF. The CDR3 nucleotides read TGTGCCAGCAGCGTCGGAATTGCGGGACAGACATACTACGAGCAGTACTTC.